The T cell receptor (beta chain) under discussion was sequenced for a study of blood T cell repertoires in COVID-19. Study summary: COVID-19 samples, acute and convalescent, were from the United States, Italy and Spain.

Repertoires were generated with immunoSEQ multiplex PCR, while TCRdb's copy carries only in-frame clones and drops some. The sample lists 100,000 to 150,000 clones, over 75% seen once, with roughly 7.6% in the top ten. V shed 4 bases and J shed 7 bases, with 16 bases lying between them. This CDR3 spans 14 amino acids. CDR1 and CDR2 (germline): LGHNA, YSLEER. The receptor's source is a man between 50 and 59 years old with acute or convalescent COVID-19. Sequences were obtained from peripheral blood. The chain carries TRBV4-3 and TRBJ1-2, with a tentative D call TRBD1 (6 bases). CDR3 DNA: TGCGCCAGCAGCCGGGCCCTAGCAGGGGTTGGCTACACCTTC. Translating gives CASSRALAGVGYTF.